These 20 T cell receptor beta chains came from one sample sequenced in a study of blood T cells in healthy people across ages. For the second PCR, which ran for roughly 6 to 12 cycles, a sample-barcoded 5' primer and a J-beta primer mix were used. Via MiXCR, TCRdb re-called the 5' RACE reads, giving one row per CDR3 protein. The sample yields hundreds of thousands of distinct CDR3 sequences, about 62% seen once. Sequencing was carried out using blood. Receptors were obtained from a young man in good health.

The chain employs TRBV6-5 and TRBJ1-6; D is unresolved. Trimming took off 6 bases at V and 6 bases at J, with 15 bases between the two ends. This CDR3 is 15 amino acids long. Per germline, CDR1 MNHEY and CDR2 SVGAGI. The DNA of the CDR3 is TGTGCCAGCAGAATCGGACCTACGGGTAATTCACCCCTCCACTTT. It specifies CASRIGPTGNSPLHF.

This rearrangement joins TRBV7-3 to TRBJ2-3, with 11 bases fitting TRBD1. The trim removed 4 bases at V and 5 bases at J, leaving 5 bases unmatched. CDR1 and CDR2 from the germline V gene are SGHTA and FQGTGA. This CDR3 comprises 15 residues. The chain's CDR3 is CASSWGDRGRDTQYF. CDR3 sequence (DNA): TGTGCCAGCAGCTGGGGGGACAGGGGGAGAGATACGCAGTATTTT.

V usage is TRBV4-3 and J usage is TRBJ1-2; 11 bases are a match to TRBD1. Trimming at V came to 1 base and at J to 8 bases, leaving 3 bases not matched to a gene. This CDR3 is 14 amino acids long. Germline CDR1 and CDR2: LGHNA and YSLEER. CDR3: CASSQVRTGGGYTF. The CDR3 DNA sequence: TGCGCCAGCAGCCAAGTGAGGACAGGGGGCGGCTACACCTTC.

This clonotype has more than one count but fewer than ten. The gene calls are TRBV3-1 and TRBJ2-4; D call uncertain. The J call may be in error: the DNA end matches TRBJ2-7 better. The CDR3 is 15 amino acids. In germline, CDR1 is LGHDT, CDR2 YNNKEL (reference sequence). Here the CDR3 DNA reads TGTGCCAGCAGCCCAGCAGGAGAAACCCGCTACGAGCAGTACTTC. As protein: CASSPAGETRYEQYF.

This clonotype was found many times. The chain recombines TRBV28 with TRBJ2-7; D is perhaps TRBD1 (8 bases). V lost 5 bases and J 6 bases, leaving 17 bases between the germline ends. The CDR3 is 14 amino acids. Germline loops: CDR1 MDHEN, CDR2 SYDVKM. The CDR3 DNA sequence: TGTGCCAGCAGTGGGGGGGACAGGCTGAGCGAGCAGTACTTC. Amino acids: CASSGGDRLSEQYF.

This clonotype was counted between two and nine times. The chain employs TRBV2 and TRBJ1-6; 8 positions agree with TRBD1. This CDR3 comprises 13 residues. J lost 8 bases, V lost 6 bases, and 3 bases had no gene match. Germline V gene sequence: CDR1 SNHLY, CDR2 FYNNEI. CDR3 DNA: TGTGCCAGCAGGCCGGACAGGGATTCACCCCTCCACTTT. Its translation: CASRPDRDSPLHF.

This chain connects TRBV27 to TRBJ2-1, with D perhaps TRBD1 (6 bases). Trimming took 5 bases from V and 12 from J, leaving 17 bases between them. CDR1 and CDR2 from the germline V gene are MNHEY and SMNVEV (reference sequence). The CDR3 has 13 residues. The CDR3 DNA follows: TGTGCCAGCAGTACCAGGGACACAGTAAGGCAGTTCTTC. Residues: CASSTRDTVRQFF.

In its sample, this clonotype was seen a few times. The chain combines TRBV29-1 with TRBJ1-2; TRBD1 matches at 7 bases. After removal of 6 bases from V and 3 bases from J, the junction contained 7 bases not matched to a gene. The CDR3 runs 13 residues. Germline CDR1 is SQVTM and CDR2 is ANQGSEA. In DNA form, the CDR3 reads TGCAGCGTAGACGCCGGGACAGACTATGGCTACACCTTC. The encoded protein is CSVDAGTDYGYTF.

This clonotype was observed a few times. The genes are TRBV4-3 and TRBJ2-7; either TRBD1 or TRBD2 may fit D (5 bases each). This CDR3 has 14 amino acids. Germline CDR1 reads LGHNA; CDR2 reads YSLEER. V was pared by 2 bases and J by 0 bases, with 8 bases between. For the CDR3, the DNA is TGCGCCAGCAGCCAATGGGGGAGCTCCTACGAGCAGTACTTC. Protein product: CASSQWGSSYEQYF.

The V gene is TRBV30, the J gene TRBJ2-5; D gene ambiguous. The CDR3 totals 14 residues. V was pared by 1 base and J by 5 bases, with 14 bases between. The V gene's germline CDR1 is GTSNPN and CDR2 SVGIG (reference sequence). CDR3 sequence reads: CAWSGVVRAETQYF. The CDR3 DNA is TGTGCCTGGAGTGGCGTCGTTAGAGCGGAGACCCAGTACTTC.

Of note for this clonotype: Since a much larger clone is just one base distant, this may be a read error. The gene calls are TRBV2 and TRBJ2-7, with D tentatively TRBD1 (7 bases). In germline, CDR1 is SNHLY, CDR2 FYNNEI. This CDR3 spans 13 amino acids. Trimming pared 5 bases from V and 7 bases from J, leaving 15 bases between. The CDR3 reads CASSTGEVDEQYF. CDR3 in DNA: TGTGCCAGCAGTACAGGGGAGGTGGATGAGCAGTACTTC.

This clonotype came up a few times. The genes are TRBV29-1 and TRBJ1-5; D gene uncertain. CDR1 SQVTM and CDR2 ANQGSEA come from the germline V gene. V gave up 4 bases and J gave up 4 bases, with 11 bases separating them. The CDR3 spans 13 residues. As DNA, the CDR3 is TGCAGCGTTGGAATAGGGAGGAATCAGCCCCAGCATTTT. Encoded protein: CSVGIGRNQPQHF. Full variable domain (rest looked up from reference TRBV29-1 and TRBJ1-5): SAVISQKPSRDICQRGTSLTIQCQVDSQVTMMFWYRQQPGQSLTLIATANQGSEATYESGFVIDKFPISRPNLTFSTLTVSNMSPEDSSIYLCSVGIGRNQPQHFGDGTRLSIL.

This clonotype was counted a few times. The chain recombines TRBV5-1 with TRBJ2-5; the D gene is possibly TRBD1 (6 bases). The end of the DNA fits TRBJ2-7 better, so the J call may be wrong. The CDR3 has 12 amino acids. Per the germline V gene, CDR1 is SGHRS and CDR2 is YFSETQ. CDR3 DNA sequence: TGCGCCAGCGGGACGGACAGTTCCGAGCAGTACTTC. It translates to CASGTDSSEQYF.

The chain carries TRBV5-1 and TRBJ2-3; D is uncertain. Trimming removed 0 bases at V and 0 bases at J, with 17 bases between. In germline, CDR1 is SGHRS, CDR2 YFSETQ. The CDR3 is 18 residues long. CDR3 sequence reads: CASSLGPLGQSSTDTQYF. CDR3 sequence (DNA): TGCGCCAGCAGCTTGGGACCCCTAGGTCAATCTAGCACAGATACGCAGTATTTT.

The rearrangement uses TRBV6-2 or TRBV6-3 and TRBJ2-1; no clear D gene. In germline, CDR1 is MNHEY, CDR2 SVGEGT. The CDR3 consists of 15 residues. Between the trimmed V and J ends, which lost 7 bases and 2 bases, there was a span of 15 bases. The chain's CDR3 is CASKWAGTTYNEQFF. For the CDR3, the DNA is TGTGCCAGCAAGTGGGCAGGAACTACCTACAATGAGCAGTTCTTC.

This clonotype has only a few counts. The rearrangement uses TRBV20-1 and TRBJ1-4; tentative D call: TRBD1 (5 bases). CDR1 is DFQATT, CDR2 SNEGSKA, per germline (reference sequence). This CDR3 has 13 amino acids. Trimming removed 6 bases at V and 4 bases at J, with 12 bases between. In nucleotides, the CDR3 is TGCAGTGCCAGTGGGGGGTTTAATGAAAAACTGTTTTTT. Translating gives CSASGGFNEKLFF.

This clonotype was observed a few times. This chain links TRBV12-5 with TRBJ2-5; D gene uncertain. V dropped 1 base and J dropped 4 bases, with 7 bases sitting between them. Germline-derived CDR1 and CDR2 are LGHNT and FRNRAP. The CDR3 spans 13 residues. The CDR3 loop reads CASGLGVGETQYF. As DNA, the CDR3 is TGTGCTAGTGGTTTGGGGGTTGGAGAGACCCAGTACTTC.

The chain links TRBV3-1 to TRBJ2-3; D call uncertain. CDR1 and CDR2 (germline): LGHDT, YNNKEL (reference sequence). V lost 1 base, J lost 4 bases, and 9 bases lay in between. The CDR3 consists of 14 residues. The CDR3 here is CASSQGRRSDTQYF. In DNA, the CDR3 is TGTGCCAGCAGCCAAGGGCGAAGATCAGATACGCAGTATTTT.

The CDR3 coding sequence is TGCGCCAGCAGCCCGGACGGGAGGAGGGAAAAACTGTTTTTT. It yields the protein CASSPDGRREKLFF. This chain joins TRBV5-1 and TRBJ1-4; D remains ambiguous. Germline V gives CDR1 SGHRS, CDR2 YFSETQ. The CDR3 has 14 residues. The germline V and J ends were trimmed by 4 bases and 8 bases, with 15 bases remaining between them.

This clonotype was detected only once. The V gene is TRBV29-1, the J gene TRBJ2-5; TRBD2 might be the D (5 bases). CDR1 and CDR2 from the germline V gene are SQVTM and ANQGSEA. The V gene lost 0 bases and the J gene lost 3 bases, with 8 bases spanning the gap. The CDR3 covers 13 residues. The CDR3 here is CSVEEAAKETQYF. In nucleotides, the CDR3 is TGCAGCGTTGAAGAAGCGGCGAAAGAGACCCAGTACTTC.